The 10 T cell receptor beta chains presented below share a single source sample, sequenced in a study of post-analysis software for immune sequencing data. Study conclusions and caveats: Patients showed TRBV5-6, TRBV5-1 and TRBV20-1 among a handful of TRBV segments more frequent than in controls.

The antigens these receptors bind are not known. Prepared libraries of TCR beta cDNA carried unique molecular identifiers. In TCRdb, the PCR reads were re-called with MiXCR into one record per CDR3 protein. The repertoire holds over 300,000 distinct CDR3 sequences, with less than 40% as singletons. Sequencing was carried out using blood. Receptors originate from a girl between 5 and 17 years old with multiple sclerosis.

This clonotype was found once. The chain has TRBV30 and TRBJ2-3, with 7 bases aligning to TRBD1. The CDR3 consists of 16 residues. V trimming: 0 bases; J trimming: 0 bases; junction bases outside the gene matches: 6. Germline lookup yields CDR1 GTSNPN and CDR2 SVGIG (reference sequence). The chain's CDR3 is CAWSVFSGGSTDTQYF. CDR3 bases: TGTGCCTGGAGTGTATTTTCAGGGGGAAGCACAGATACGCAGTATTTT.

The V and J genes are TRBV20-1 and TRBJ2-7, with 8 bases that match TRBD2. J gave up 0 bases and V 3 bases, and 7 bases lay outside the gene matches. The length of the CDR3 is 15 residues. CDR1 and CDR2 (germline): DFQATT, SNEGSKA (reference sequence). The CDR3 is CSASGSGGGSYEQYF. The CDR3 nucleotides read TGCAGTGCTAGCGGAAGCGGGGGAGGCTCCTACGAGCAGTACTTC.

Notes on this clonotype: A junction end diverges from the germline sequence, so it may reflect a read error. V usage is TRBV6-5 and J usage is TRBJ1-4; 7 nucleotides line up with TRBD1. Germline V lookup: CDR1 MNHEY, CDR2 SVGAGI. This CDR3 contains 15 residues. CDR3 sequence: CASSSGTGAEGKRFF. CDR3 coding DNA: TGTGCCAGCAGCTCCGGAACAGGGGCCGAAGGAAAACGGTTTTTT.

CDR3 coding DNA: TGTGCCAGCAGTTTTGTCAGGGGAGAGACCCAGTACTTC. Its translation: CASSFVRGETQYF. The rearrangement links TRBV28 to TRBJ2-5, with a tentative D call TRBD1 (6 bases). The CDR3 totals 13 residues. Germline lookup yields CDR1 MDHEN and CDR2 SYDVKM. Trimming left V 3 bases short and J 4 bases short, with 9 bases between.

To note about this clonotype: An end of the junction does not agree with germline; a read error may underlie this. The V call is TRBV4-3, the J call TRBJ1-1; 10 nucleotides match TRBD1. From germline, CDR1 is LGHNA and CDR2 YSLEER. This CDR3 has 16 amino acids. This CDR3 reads CAGSPARGQGITEAFF. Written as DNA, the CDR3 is TGCGCCGGCAGCCCGGCCCGGGGACAGGGGATCACTGAAGCTTTCTTT.

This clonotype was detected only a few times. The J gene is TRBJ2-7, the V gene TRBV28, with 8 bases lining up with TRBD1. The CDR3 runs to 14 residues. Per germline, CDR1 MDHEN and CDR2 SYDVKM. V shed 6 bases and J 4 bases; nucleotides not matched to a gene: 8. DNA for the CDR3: TGTGCCAGCAGCCCGGGACAGGAAAGATACGAGCAGTACTTC. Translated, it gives CASSPGQERYEQYF. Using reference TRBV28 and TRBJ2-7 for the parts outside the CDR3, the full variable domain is DVKVTQSSRYLVKRTGEKVFLECVQDMDHENMFWYRQDPGLGLRLIYFSYDVKMKEKGDIPEGYSVSREKKERFSLILESASTNQTSMYLCASSPGQERYEQYFGPGTRLTVT.

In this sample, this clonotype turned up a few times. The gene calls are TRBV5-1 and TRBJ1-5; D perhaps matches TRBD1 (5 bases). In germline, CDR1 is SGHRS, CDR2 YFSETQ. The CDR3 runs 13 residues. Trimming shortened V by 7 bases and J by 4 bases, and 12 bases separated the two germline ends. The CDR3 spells CASSDSPNQPQHF. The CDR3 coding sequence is TGCGCCAGCTCCGACAGCCCAAATCAGCCCCAGCATTTT.

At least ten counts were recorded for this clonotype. The CDR3: CASSPGVSYEQYF. The CDR3 DNA reads TGTGCCAGCTCACCGGGGGTCTCCTACGAGCAGTACTTC. The rearrangement links TRBV18 to TRBJ2-7; either TRBD1 or TRBD2 may supply D (5 bases each). Germline values: CDR1 KGHSH, CDR2 LQKENI. V dropped 3 bases and J dropped 0 bases, with 6 bases sitting between them. The CDR3 spans 13 residues.

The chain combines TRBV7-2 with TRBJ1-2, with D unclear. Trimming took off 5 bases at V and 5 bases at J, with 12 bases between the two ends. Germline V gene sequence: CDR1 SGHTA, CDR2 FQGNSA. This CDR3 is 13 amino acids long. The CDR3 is CASSLYEEYGYTF. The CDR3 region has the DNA TGTGCCAGCAGCCTGTATGAGGAATATGGCTACACCTTC.

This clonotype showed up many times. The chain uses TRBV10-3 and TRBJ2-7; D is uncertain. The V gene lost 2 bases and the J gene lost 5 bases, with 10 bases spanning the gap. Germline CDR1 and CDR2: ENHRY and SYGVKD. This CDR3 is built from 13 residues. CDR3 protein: CAISEGKVHEQYF. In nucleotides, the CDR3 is TGTGCCATCAGTGAGGGGAAAGTCCACGAGCAGTACTTC.